This is a list of T cell receptor beta chains from one sample in a study of blood T cell repertoires in COVID-19. Profiled with immunoSEQ multiplex PCR; TCRdb holds only in-frame clones, not every one. The sample consists of some 250,000 clones, about three quarters of them appearing once. Material: peripheral blood. These receptors came from a woman of 80 years or more with acute or convalescent COVID-19. Both conserved end residues are part of each CDR3. The D gene is left open where the match is weak. A clone size is listed for some rows: how often the clone was seen (once, few, many), or a class if it is expanded.

cdr3_nt cdr3_aa v_call clone_size cdr3_length j_call d_call
TGTGCCAGCAGGGAACAGGGGCACTCCTATAATTCACCCCTCCACTTT CASREQGHSYNSPLHF TRBV7-8 NA 16 TRBJ1-6 TRBD1
TGTGCCAGCTCACCCGGGACAGGCAGCTCTGGAAACACCATATATTTT CASSPGTGSSGNTIYF TRBV18 NA 16 TRBJ1-3 TRBD1
TGTGCCAGCACCTCAGGCAGAAGGGGGACGGGTGGCTACACCTTC CASTSGRRGTGGYTF TRBV5-5 NA 15 TRBJ1-2 NA
TGTGCCAGCAGTCCGAACGGACTACCTTACGAGCAGTACTTC CASSPNGLPYEQYF TRBV2 NA 14 TRBJ2-7 NA
TGTGCCACCGGCCAAGGGGGGGCCCCTATTGATGAGCAGTTCTTC CATGQGGAPIDEQFF TRBV24-1 NA 15 TRBJ2-1 NA
TGTGCCAGCAGCTCCAGGGGGCTCGGCAATCAGCCCCAGCATTTT CASSSRGLGNQPQHF TRBV13 few 15 TRBJ1-5 TRBD1
TGCGCCAGCAGCGCGCCGCGGACAGGGGAGAACACTGAAGCTTTCTTT CASSAPRTGENTEAFF TRBV5-1 few 16 TRBJ1-1 TRBD1
TGCGCCAGCAGCCAAGTAGTGGGGACAGGGAATGGCTACGAGCAGTACTTC CASSQVVGTGNGYEQYF TRBV4-1 NA 17 TRBJ2-7 TRBD1
TGTGCCAGTAGCCGGGGAGGGAACACCGGGGAGCTGTTTTTT CASSRGGNTGELFF TRBV19 NA 14 TRBJ2-2 NA
TGCGCCAGCAGCTTGTTCGGACGGGATCCTGGAAACACCATATATTTT CASSLFGRDPGNTIYF TRBV5-1 few 16 TRBJ1-3 NA
TGTGCCAGCGGAACAGGGGGCGGTGGTGGCTACACCTTC CASGTGGGGGYTF TRBV6-5 NA 13 TRBJ1-2 TRBD1
TGCGCCAGCAGACGGGGGGGACAGAAAGAGACCCAGTACTTC CASRRGGQKETQYF TRBV5-1 NA 14 TRBJ2-5 NA
TGTGCCAGCAGCTCCTTTCCTAGGTTTACAGATACGCAGTATTTT CASSSFPRFTDTQYF TRBV11-2 NA 15 TRBJ2-3 NA
TGTGCCAGCTCACCTCAGGGGGTCGTCTACGAGCAGTACTTC CASSPQGVVYEQYF TRBV18 NA 14 TRBJ2-7 TRBD1
TGTGCCAGCTCGGGGGAACTAATGGCTGAGCAGTTCTTC CASSGELMAEQFF TRBV7-9 few 13 TRBJ2-1 NA
TGTGCCAGCAGCCAAGATCGGCGGGGGACTATCTCTGGAAACACCATATATTTT CASSQDRRGTISGNTIYF TRBV3-1/TRBV3-2 once 18 TRBJ1-3 NA
TGCGCCAGCAGCTTGGTTCCCAGGGGGCTGTACGAGCAGTACTTC CASSLVPRGLYEQYF TRBV5-1 few 15 TRBJ2-7 TRBD1
TGTGCCAGCAGTACAGAGGCTAGAGGAGGCAATGAGCAGTTCTTC CASSTEARGGNEQFF TRBV2 NA 15 TRBJ2-1 NA
TGTGCCAGCAGTCCCGGGACAGCGGGTTGGACCCAGTACTTC CASSPGTAGWTQYF TRBV6-5 NA 14 TRBJ2-5 NA
TGTGCCAGCAGCTTACAGGGGAATTGGCGGTTCTTC CASSLQGNWRFF TRBV5-6 NA 12 TRBJ2-1 TRBD1
TGCGCCAGCAGCCAAGGAAGTCCAGGCATTGAAAAACTGTTTTTT CASSQGSPGIEKLFF TRBV4-1 NA 15 TRBJ1-4 NA
TGTGCCAGTAGTATATCCCCACAGGGGGTGAGGGGGCAGCCCCAGCATTTT CASSISPQGVRGQPQHF TRBV19 few 17 TRBJ1-5 TRBD1
TGTGCCAGCAGTTACTCGCTCCACGGGGGCTACACCTTC CASSYSLHGGYTF TRBV6-6 NA 13 TRBJ1-2 NA
TGTGCCAGCTCACTCCAGGGAGCTAGCGCCTCCTACAATGAGCAGTTCTTC CASSLQGASASYNEQFF TRBV18 NA 17 TRBJ2-1 NA
TGCGCCAGCGGACTGCCCGGCGCGGGGGAGACCCAGTACTTC CASGLPGAGETQYF TRBV5-1 NA 14 TRBJ2-5 NA
TGTGCCATCAGTGAGGGAAGCCTAGCGGGCGCAGATACGCAGTATTTT CAISEGSLAGADTQYF TRBV10-3 NA 16 TRBJ2-3 TRBD2
TGTGCCAGCAGGCCAGGCCCGAGAGGGACTGAAGCTTTCTTT CASRPGPRGTEAFF TRBV6-5 few 14 TRBJ1-1 NA
TGCAGCGTTGTGGCTAGCGGCAGCCAAGAGACCCAGTACTTC CSVVASGSQETQYF TRBV29-1 NA 14 TRBJ2-5 TRBD2
TGTGCCAGTAGGCCGGGACAGAACTATGGCTACACCTTC CASRPGQNYGYTF TRBV19 NA 13 TRBJ1-2 TRBD1
TGCGCCAGCAGCCAAGCGGGAGAAGGGTACGAGCAGTACTTC CASSQAGEGYEQYF TRBV4-1 once 14 TRBJ2-7 NA
TGTGCCAGCAGTGTATCAATTGACCGCGAGGGTGGCTATGGCTACACCTTC CASSVSIDREGGYGYTF TRBV2 NA 17 TRBJ1-2 NA
TGCGCCAGCAGCCAAGTGGGACCTAGCGATGAGCAGTTCTTC CASSQVGPSDEQFF TRBV4-1 NA 14 TRBJ2-1 NA
TGTGCCAGCAGGCCTAGCGGGAGCGCGGGAACGCAGTATTTT CASRPSGSAGTQYF TRBV6-2/TRBV6-3 NA 14 TRBJ2-3 TRBD2
TGTGCCAGCAGCTCCCCCAGGGGGCGGAACACCGGGGAGCTGTTTTTT CASSSPRGRNTGELFF TRBV5-4 NA 16 TRBJ2-2 TRBD1
TGTGCCAGCAGGACAGGGGAGGGCACTGAAGCTTTCTTT CASRTGEGTEAFF TRBV6-5 many 13 TRBJ1-1 TRBD1
TGTGCCAGTAGTCCAGTGGGCAGGCGGAACACTGAAGCTTTCTTT CASSPVGRRNTEAFF TRBV19 NA 15 TRBJ1-1 NA
TGTGCCAGCAGTTTGAGGGTGAACACTGAAGCTTTCTTT CASSLRVNTEAFF TRBV12-3/TRBV12-4 NA 13 TRBJ1-1 NA
TGTGCCAGCAGTGATATCCCCCCGACTGTTTACTTAGCCAAAAACATTCAGTACTTC CASSDIPPTVYLAKNIQYF TRBV6-1 NA 19 TRBJ2-4 NA
TGTGCCAGCAGACGTCCGGGACAGGGGGCGGCACCCCTCCACTTT CASRRPGQGAAPLHF TRBV6-5 NA 15 TRBJ1-6 TRBD1
TGTGCCAGCAGCCATAGTAGCTCTGAAGCTTTCTTT CASSHSSSEAFF TRBV5-4 few 12 TRBJ1-1 NA
TGTGCCAGTAGTATACGGGCGGGGGCGAGTAACGCGAACACCGGGGAGCTGTTTTTT CASSIRAGASNANTGELFF TRBV19 few 19 TRBJ2-2 NA
TGTGCCAGCAGCCGGGACAGGGGAACAGCCGGGGAGCTGTTTTTT CASSRDRGTAGELFF TRBV11-2 few 15 TRBJ2-2 TRBD1
TGTGCCAGCATCGACAGTCACTCTGGAAACACCATATATTTT CASIDSHSGNTIYF TRBV6-5 many 14 TRBJ1-3 NA
TGTGCCAGCAGTGTGACAGGGGTGGGACGGGTCAGCTCCTACAATGAGCAGTTCTTC CASSVTGVGRVSSYNEQFF TRBV6-1 NA 19 TRBJ2-1 TRBD1
TGTGCCAGCAGGGCGGCCGGGGAGCTGTTTTTT CASRAAGELFF TRBV6-6 NA 11 TRBJ2-2 NA
TGTGCCAGCTCACCAGATTCAGGGGCTAGGCAGCCCCAGCATTTT CASSPDSGARQPQHF TRBV18 NA 15 TRBJ1-5 NA
TGTGCCAGCAGCCAAGACCGGGATGCCGAGCAGTACTTC CASSQDRDAEQYF TRBV4-2 NA 13 TRBJ2-7 NA
TGTGCCACCAGTGAGATAGATACGCAGTATTTT CATSEIDTQYF TRBV15 NA 11 TRBJ2-3 NA
TGTGCCAGCAGCTTTGCGCAGGGGAACGTTCAGCCCCAGCATTTT CASSFAQGNVQPQHF TRBV7-2 few 15 TRBJ1-5 NA
TGCGCCAGCAGCTTGGCCGGGGGTCAGAATGAAAAACTGTTTTTT CASSLAGGQNEKLFF TRBV5-1 NA 15 TRBJ1-4 NA
TGTGCCAGCAGTGATCAGCGGGAGGGCCTGGGGACCCAGTACTTC CASSDQREGLGTQYF TRBV2 NA 15 TRBJ2-5 TRBD2
TGCGCCAGCAGCCCCATTGGAGCAGGGGGTGTATTAAACTATGGCTACACCTTC CASSPIGAGGVLNYGYTF TRBV5-1 NA 18 TRBJ1-2 TRBD1
TGCAGCGTTGGACAGGGCAATGCCAAAAACATTCAGTACTTC CSVGQGNAKNIQYF TRBV29-1 NA 14 TRBJ2-4 TRBD1
TGTGCCAGCAGCGTAGCCCCTCCGGGACAGGGGGCATCACCCTCATACAATGAGCAGTTCTTC CASSVAPPGQGASPSYNEQFF TRBV9 few 21 TRBJ2-1 TRBD1
TGTGCCAGCAGACTTGGGACAGGGCGAGCTTTCTTT CASRLGTGRAFF TRBV14 NA 12 TRBJ1-1 TRBD1
TGTGCCAGCAGCTTATATGCCAGGGCGGGGGGAGGAGATGGCTACACCTTC CASSLYARAGGGDGYTF TRBV11-2 NA 17 TRBJ1-2 NA
TGTGCCAGCAGTTACGGGTCTAGCGGGAGCGCAGATACGCAGTATTTT CASSYGSSGSADTQYF TRBV6-5 NA 16 TRBJ2-3 TRBD2
TGTGCCTGGAGCCGGGAGGCAGGGGCTGGTGGCTACACCTTC CAWSREAGAGGYTF TRBV30 NA 14 TRBJ1-2 NA